This entry lists 31 T cell receptor beta chains sequenced from one sample in a study of T cells in Graves' hyperthyroidism and ophthalmopathy. Template material for amplifying TCR beta CDR3 regions consisted of RNA transcripts. A set of HTBI primers served as the primers for a first-round RT-PCR of the TCR CDR3. One entry per CDR3 protein, called by TCRdb with MiXCR from the multiplex PCR reads. The repertoire includes over 500,000 distinct CDR3 sequences, around 15% of them detected once, and roughly 29% sits in the top ten. Sequenced material: blood. These receptors were obtained from a young woman with Graves' ophthalmopathy.

The table lists this clonotype with many counts. The rearrangement joins TRBV2 to TRBJ2-3; D is unclear. Between the trimmed V and J ends, which lost 2 bases and 2 bases, there was a span of 8 bases. Per germline, CDR1 SNHLY and CDR2 FYNNEI. CDR3 length: 14 residues. CDR3 in DNA: TGTGCCAGCAGTGAAACTTGGGTCACAGATACGCAGTATTTT. Translated, it gives CASSETWVTDTQYF.

In its sample, this clonotype was seen a few times. In DNA, the CDR3 is TGTGCCAGCAGCTTAGGGGCAGGGGAGGCTAGCGGGAGGGAGTACCAAGAGACCCAGTACTTC. It yields the protein CASSLGAGEASGREYQETQYF. V gene TRBV7-3 combines with J gene TRBJ2-5; 12 nucleotides agree with TRBD2. This CDR3 is 21 amino acids long. Trimming took 2 bases from V and 0 from J; bases not matched to a gene: 16. CDR1 is SGHTA, CDR2 FQGTGA, per germline.

This clonotype was observed at least ten times. The genes are TRBV7-2 and TRBJ1-3, with 8 bases matching TRBD1. Trimming cost V 8 bases and J 4 bases; bases outside gene matches: 4. This CDR3 comprises 13 residues. Germline assignment: CDR1 SGHTA and CDR2 FQGNSA. The CDR3 loop reads CASRQGWGNTIYF. For the CDR3, the DNA is TGTGCCAGCCGACAGGGGTGGGGAAACACCATATATTTT.

In its sample, this clonotype was seen a few times. This rearrangement joins TRBV12-3 or TRBV12-4 to TRBJ1-2; D may be TRBD1 (5 bases). Trimming removed 2 bases from V and 6 bases from J, with 13 bases in between. The CDR3 is made up of 14 amino acids. The CDR3 bases are TGTGCCAGCAGTTTATCGTCAGGGATCAATGGCTACACCTTC. Its translation is CASSLSSGINGYTF.

This chain connects TRBV20-1 to TRBJ2-1; 11 nucleotides match TRBD2. The germline gives CDR1 DFQATT, CDR2 SNEGSKA (reference sequence). The CDR3 covers 16 residues. J lost 0 bases, V lost 6 bases, and 7 bases had no gene match. The CDR3 DNA reads TGCAGTGCCATTAGCGGGAGGGTCCTCTCCTACAATGAGCAGTTCTTC. Amino acid sequence: CSAISGRVLSYNEQFF.

The V gene is TRBV7-9, the J gene TRBJ1-2; TRBD1 agrees at 10 bases. Germline V CDR1 and CDR2: SEHNR, FQNEAQ (reference sequence). The CDR3 has 15 amino acids. V lost 5 bases, J lost 4 bases, and 7 bases stayed unmatched. CDR3 protein: CASSPTGGASYGYTF. CDR3 nucleotide sequence: TGTGCCAGCAGCCCGACAGGGGGCGCGAGCTATGGCTACACCTTC.

This clonotype was recorded at least ten times. The CDR3 spells CASSEVGSNTEAFF. The CDR3 bases are TGTGCCAGCAGTGAAGTCGGATCGAACACTGAAGCTTTCTTT. V is TRBV2 and J is TRBJ1-1; D is ambiguous. V lost 1 base and J 1 base, leaving 7 bases between the germline ends. CDR1 and CDR2 (germline): SNHLY, FYNNEI. The CDR3 is 14 amino acids.

This clonotype was counted ten times or more. The chain has TRBV9 and TRBJ2-7; 7 bases match TRBD2. The germline V gene has CDR1 SGDLS and CDR2 YYNGEE. V lost 2 bases to trimming and J lost 7 bases; unmatched junction nucleotides: 3. The CDR3 extends over 12 amino acids. The CDR3 DNA sequence: TGTGCCAGCAGCGTCGGACTAGGTGAGCAGTACTTC. This gives the protein CASSVGLGEQYF.

The V gene is TRBV6-5, the J gene TRBJ1-5; D perhaps matches TRBD1 (5 bases). The germline V and J ends were trimmed by 0 bases and 9 bases, with 12 bases remaining between them. The CDR3 is 14 amino acids. Germline CDR1 MNHEY, CDR2 SVGAGI. CDR3 protein: CASSYSEGLGPQHF. The CDR3 nucleotides read TGTGCCAGCAGTTACTCGGAGGGGCTCGGGCCCCAGCATTTT.

The rearrangement uses TRBV30 and TRBJ2-1; TRBD2 matches 7 bases. The V gene's germline CDR1 is GTSNPN and CDR2 SVGIG (reference sequence). The CDR3 is made up of 14 amino acids. Trimming took 2 bases from V and 8 from J; bases not matched to a gene: 9. CDR3 protein: CAWSLAGIYDEQFF. The CDR3 DNA follows: TGTGCCTGGAGTTTAGCGGGTATTTATGATGAGCAGTTCTTC.

This clonotype has just one count. The gene calls are TRBV9 and TRBJ1-2; 8 bases agree with TRBD1. CDR1 and CDR2 from the germline V gene are SGDLS and YYNGEE. V trimming: 4 bases; J trimming: 0 bases; junction bases outside the gene matches: 20. The CDR3 loop spans 20 amino acids. The CDR3 is CASSSPREDRGRESNYGYTF. The CDR3 coding sequence is TGTGCCAGCAGCTCCCCGCGGGAAGACAGGGGCAGGGAATCTAACTATGGCTACACCTTC. The whole variable domain, filled in from reference TRBV9 and TRBJ1-2, reads DSGVTQTPKHLITATGQRVTLRCSPRSGDLSVYWYQQSLDQGLQFLIQYYNGEERAKGNILERFSAQQFPDLHSELNLSSLELGDSALYFCASSSPREDRGRESNYGYTFGSGTRLTVV.

In this sample, this clonotype turned up many times. J is TRBJ1-1 and V is TRBV18; D is unresolved. CDR3 length: 14 residues. Germline assignment: CDR1 KGHSH and CDR2 LQKENI. Trimming took 3 bases from V and 0 from J, leaving 8 bases between them. Here the CDR3 DNA reads TGTGCCAGCTCACCGACAAACCTGAACACTGAAGCTTTCTTT. It specifies CASSPTNLNTEAFF.

This clonotype was observed many times. The chain links TRBV28 to TRBJ1-2; D gene uncertain. V shed 5 bases and J shed 4 bases, with 8 bases lying between them. This CDR3 has 12 amino acids. The germline gives CDR1 MDHEN, CDR2 SYDVKM. CDR3 bases: TGTGCCAGCAGTCCCAACGCCTATGGCTACACCTTC. Its translation: CASSPNAYGYTF.

The chain combines TRBV5-1 with TRBJ2-2; 8 positions agree with TRBD2. The germline V gene has CDR1 SGHRS and CDR2 YFSETQ. The CDR3 is made up of 18 amino acids. The V segment lost 0 bases and the J segment 0 bases; nucleotides outside the gene matches: 7. The CDR3 DNA reads as TGCGCCAGCAGCTTGGCCACCGGGACTAGGGCGAACACCGGGGAGCTGTTTTTT. Translation gives CASSLATGTRANTGELFF.

V and J are TRBV2 and TRBJ2-1, with D possibly TRBD2 on 6 matching bases. The CDR3 consists of 15 residues. Trimming cost V 10 bases and J 0 bases, with 16 bases left between them. Looked up from germline, CDR1 is SNHLY and CDR2 is FYNNEI. DNA for the CDR3: TGTGCCATCCCACGGGACTTATACTCCTACAATGAGCAGTTCTTC. Protein sequence: CAIPRDLYSYNEQFF.

This clonotype was counted ten times or more. V and J are TRBV6-4 and TRBJ2-2; D uncertain. The V gene's germline CDR1 is MRHNA and CDR2 SNTAGT. With 2 bases removed from V and 5 bases from J, the gap between germline ends came to 6 bases. The CDR3 is made up of 13 amino acids. This CDR3 reads CASSDQGTGELFF. In DNA form, the CDR3 reads TGTGCCAGCAGTGACCAAGGAACCGGGGAGCTGTTTTTT.

This clonotype was counted ten times or more. This chain uses TRBV12-3 or TRBV12-4 with TRBJ1-5, with a weak D call TRBD1 (5 bases). V lost 4 bases and J lost 5, with 21 bases in between. The length of the CDR3 is 17 residues. CDR3 sequence (DNA): TGTGCCAGCAGTTGGGACCGCAGCCCTCGGGTTGATCAGCCCCAGCATTTT. Translating gives CASSWDRSPRVDQPQHF.

The J gene is TRBJ1-6, the V gene TRBV28, with D possibly TRBD1 on 5 matching bases. The CDR3 has 13 amino acids. Germline lookup yields CDR1 MDHEN and CDR2 SYDVKM. Trimming took 11 bases from V and 8 from J, leaving 16 bases between them. CDR3: CALSGGGHSPLHF. Written as DNA, the CDR3 is TGTGCCTTGAGTGGGGGAGGACATTCACCCCTCCACTTT. Filled out from reference TRBV28 and TRBJ1-6, the complete variable domain reads DVKVTQSSRYLVKRTGEKVFLECVQDMDHENMFWYRQDPGLGLRLIYFSYDVKMKEKGDIPEGYSVSREKKERFSLILESASTNQTSMYLCALSGGGHSPLHFGNGTRLTVT.

This chain links TRBV20-1 with TRBJ2-7, with 7 nucleotides matching TRBD1. The CDR3 spans 13 residues. The junction had 5 bases not matched to a gene; V was cut back by 4 bases and J by 2 bases. From germline, CDR1 is DFQATT and CDR2 SNEGSKA (reference sequence). As DNA, the CDR3 is TGCAGTGCTATCCCGACAGGGCCCTACGAGCAGTACTTC. Amino acids: CSAIPTGPYEQYF.

The chain recombines TRBV24-1 with TRBJ2-1; D call uncertain. This CDR3 comprises 13 residues. CDR1 and CDR2 from the germline V gene are KGHDR and SFDVKD. Between the trimmed V and J ends, which lost 3 bases and 3 bases, there was a span of 5 bases. The CDR3 coding sequence is TGTGCCACCAGTGATCCGGACTACAATGAGCAGTTCTTC. Its translation: CATSDPDYNEQFF.

This clonotype was recorded a few times. This chain joins TRBV29-1 and TRBJ1-1, with 7 bases aligning to TRBD1. CDR3 length equals 13 residues. Trimming cost V 3 bases and J 3 bases; bases outside gene matches: 4. Looked up from germline, CDR1 is SQVTM and CDR2 is ANQGSEA. This chain's CDR3 is CSVDEGAYTEAFF. CDR3 nucleotide sequence: TGCAGCGTTGATGAGGGGGCGTACACTGAAGCTTTCTTT.

This clonotype was seen ten or more times. For the CDR3, the DNA is TGTGCCAGCAGCTTAGAGGGACGATATGGGGGCTATGGCTACACCTTC. Amino acid sequence: CASSLEGRYGGYGYTF. V usage is TRBV7-2 and J usage is TRBJ1-2; D perhaps matches TRBD1 (5 bases). This CDR3 is 16 amino acids long. V was shortened by 1 base and J by 4 bases, with 16 bases between the two germline ends. The germline CDR1 and CDR2 sequences are SGHTA and FQGNSA. The variable domain in full, completed from reference TRBV7-2 and TRBJ1-2, reads GAGVSQSPSNKVTEKGKDVELRCDPISGHTALYWYRQSLGQGLEFLIYFQGNSAPDKSGLPSDRFSAERTGGSVSTLTIQRTQQEDSAVYLCASSLEGRYGGYGYTFGSGTRLTVV.

This clonotype was picked up many times. The chain is built from TRBV3-1 and TRBJ1-1; D perhaps matches TRBD1 (5 bases). There are 12 residues in the CDR3. Germline values: CDR1 LGHDT, CDR2 YNNKEL (reference sequence). As DNA, the CDR3 is TGTGCGGCCGGGGCCCTGAACACTGAAGCTTTCTTT. The encoded protein is CAAGALNTEAFF. Looking up the rest from reference TRBV3-1 and TRBJ1-1 gives the full variable domain: DTAVSQTPKYLVTQMGNDKSIKCEQNLGHDTMYWYKQDSKKFLKIMFSYNNKELIINETVPNRFSPKSPDKAHLNLHINSLELGDSAVYFCAAGALNTEAFFGQGTRLTVV.

This clonotype was recorded a few times. This chain connects TRBV15 to TRBJ2-2; D might be TRBD2 (5 bases). The germline V and J ends were trimmed by 0 bases and 1 base, with 6 bases remaining between them. From germline, CDR1 is LNHNV and CDR2 YYDKDF (reference sequence). This CDR3 is 15 amino acids long. The CDR3 coding sequence is TGTGCCACCAGCAGAGAAAGCGGGAACACCGGGGAGCTGTTTTTT. Its protein is CATSRESGNTGELFF.

This clonotype has a count of ten or more. The chain is built from TRBV28 and TRBJ2-1, with TRBD2 matching over 10 bases. The ends lost 3 bases at V and 7 bases at J; junction bases unmatched: 12. CDR3 length: 17 residues. Germline loops: CDR1 MDHEN, CDR2 SYDVKM. The DNA for the CDR3 is TGTGCCAGCAGTTTGGAAACGCTAGCGGGAGTGGGGAATGAGCAGTTCTTC. Translating gives CASSLETLAGVGNEQFF. The full variable domain, completed using reference TRBV28 and TRBJ2-1, is DVKVTQSSRYLVKRTGEKVFLECVQDMDHENMFWYRQDPGLGLRLIYFSYDVKMKEKGDIPEGYSVSREKKERFSLILESASTNQTSMYLCASSLETLAGVGNEQFFGPGTRLTVL.

This rearrangement joins TRBV19 to TRBJ2-2; a weak D match, TRBD1 (5 bases). Per the germline V gene, CDR1 is LNHDA and CDR2 is SQIVND (reference sequence). V was cut by 7 bases and J by 1 base, with 16 bases left in between. This CDR3 comprises 16 residues. The CDR3 bases are TGTGCCAGTACCCTAACGCCCAGGGTGAACACCGGGGAGCTGTTTTTT. Residues: CASTLTPRVNTGELFF.

This clonotype was counted many times. The CDR3 region has the DNA TGCAGTGCTCTAGGTATTCAGGGGCAGGACGGAGCGCGCCTAATCGGAGATACGCAGTATTTT. Protein sequence: CSALGIQGQDGARLIGDTQYF. The chain carries TRBV20-1 and TRBJ2-3; D perhaps matches TRBD1 (6 bases). The V gene lost 5 bases and the J gene lost 5 bases, with 38 bases spanning the gap. Per germline, CDR1 DFQATT and CDR2 SNEGSKA (reference sequence). The length of the CDR3 is 21 residues.

In its sample, this clonotype was seen many times. CDR3 amino acids: CASSWRGAAGAGETQYF. The CDR3 DNA follows: TGTGCCAGCAGCTGGCGGGGGGCAGCGGGAGCAGGGGAGACCCAGTACTTC. This chain uses TRBV7-2 with TRBJ2-5; 8 bases are a match to TRBD2. Germline V gene sequence: CDR1 SGHTA, CDR2 FQGNSA. The V gene end was trimmed by 4 bases and the J gene end by 5 bases; junction bases not matched to a gene: 15. CDR3 length: 17 amino acids.

There are many counts of this clonotype. The V and J genes are TRBV6-2 or TRBV6-3 and TRBJ1-2; a weak D match, TRBD1 (5 bases). This CDR3 is 15 amino acids long. Trimming shortened V by 7 bases and J by 4 bases, and 19 bases separated the two germline ends. Germline V gene data show CDR1 as MNHEY and CDR2 as SVGEGT. The CDR3 spells CASTNQGRSLYGYTF. Written as DNA, the CDR3 is TGTGCCAGCACCAATCAGGGACGGTCACTCTATGGCTACACCTTC.

The rearrangement joins TRBV7-3 to TRBJ2-2, with D perhaps matching TRBD2 (5 bases). Trimming shortened V by 5 bases and J by 1 base, and 17 bases separated the two germline ends. The CDR3 totals 17 residues. Germline V lookup: CDR1 SGHTA, CDR2 FQGTGA. The CDR3 region has the DNA TGTGCCAGCAGCCCCTTACGTTCCAGCGGGAACACCGGGGAGCTGTTTTTT. Protein: CASSPLRSSGNTGELFF.

This clonotype was detected many times. This chain connects TRBV5-1 to TRBJ2-5; TRBD2 agrees at 7 bases. In germline, CDR1 is SGHRS, CDR2 YFSETQ. With V trimmed by 5 bases and J by 3 bases, 10 bases remained unmatched. CDR3 size: 15 residues. The CDR3 region is CASSPPSSGEETQYF. The CDR3 DNA reads TGCGCCAGCAGTCCCCCCTCTAGCGGAGAAGAGACCCAGTACTTC.